One sample yielded the 2 T cell receptor beta chains listed below, sequenced in a study of blood T cell repertoires in COVID-19. Clones were read by immunoSEQ multiplex PCR, and TCRdb kept only the in-frame ones, dropping some. The table records about 390,000 clones, about 86% of them present only once. The sequencing sample was made of PBMCs or T cells enriched from blood (not recorded which). These receptors all stem from a woman aged 45-65 years who had recovered from COVID-19.

In its sample, this clone was seen once. V and J are TRBV4-1 and TRBJ1-1; a possible D gene is TRBD1 (5 bases). V dropped 4 bases and J dropped 0 bases, with 12 bases sitting between them. The CDR3 contains 15 residues. The germline V gene encodes CDR1 MGHRA and CDR2 YSYEKL. CDR3 residues: CASSRSRDLNTEAFF. DNA of the CDR3: TGCGCCAGCAGCCGCTCCAGGGATTTGAACACTGAAGCTTTCTTT.

J is TRBJ1-4 and V is TRBV30, with D unclear. The CDR3 runs 13 residues. V was cut by 4 bases and J by 1 base, with 7 bases left in between. Germline V gene sequence: CDR1 GTSNPN, CDR2 SVGIG (reference sequence). This CDR3 reads CAWMAGTNEKLFF. DNA of the CDR3: TGTGCCTGGATGGCGGGAACTAATGAAAAACTGTTTTTT.